The 17 T cell receptor beta chains given below trace back to one sample, sequenced in a study of post-analysis software for immune sequencing data. Prepared libraries of TCR beta cDNA carried unique molecular identifiers. TCRdb itself ran the PCR reads through MiXCR, one entry per CDR3 protein. Counted here are some 700,000 distinct CDR3 sequences, over 45% occurring once; the ten biggest clones make up around 10%. Broader study findings: Relative to controls, patients had about 5 TRBV segments at higher frequency, with TRBV5-6, TRBV5-1 and TRBV20-1 among these.

These receptors lack a known antigen. Material: blood. Receptors originate from a girl aged 2 to 10 with multiple sclerosis.

The CDR3 is CASRRDRDEQYF. The CDR3 nucleotides are TGCGCCAGCAGACGAGACAGGGACGAGCAGTACTTC. The rearrangement joins TRBV5-1 to TRBJ2-7; 7 bases match TRBD1. Trimming cost V 5 bases and J 5 bases; bases outside gene matches: 4. The CDR3 is 12 amino acids. Per germline, CDR1 SGHRS and CDR2 YFSETQ.

This clonotype was picked up a small number of times. DNA for the CDR3: TGTGCCAGCAGCGAAAGGACCGGGACTTGTAGCACAGATACGCAGTATTTT. Translation gives CASSERTGTCSTDTQYF. This chain connects TRBV21-1 to TRBJ2-3; the tabulated D call, TRBD2, remains unverified against the DNA. TRBV21-1 is marked as a pseudogene. The CDR3 contains 17 residues.

The rearrangement links TRBV12-3 or TRBV12-4 to TRBJ1-2; D gene unclear. The CDR3 has 13 amino acids. V lost 6 bases to trimming and J lost 4 bases, with 12 bases between them. The DNA of the CDR3 is TGTGCCAGCAGCTCCGCACGGGCCTATGGCTACACCTTC. As protein: CASSSARAYGYTF.

The genes are TRBV13 and TRBJ2-3, with D perhaps matching TRBD2 (5 bases). Germline assignment: CDR1 PRHDT and CDR2 FYEKMQ (reference sequence). Trimming removed 5 bases at V and 0 bases at J, with 24 bases between. The CDR3 contains 19 residues. CDR3 coding DNA: TGTGCCAGCAGCCCAAATGACCCCTCCCCAGCGGCGAGCACAGATACGCAGTATTTT. Its translation is CASSPNDPSPAASTDTQYF.

This clonotype was seen a few times. The chain couples TRBV5-5 to TRBJ2-3; no reliable D call. CDR3 size: 14 residues. Germline V CDR1 and CDR2: SGHKS, YYEKEE (reference sequence). The V end lost 0 bases, the J end lost 8 bases, and 13 bases lay between the germline ends. CDR3 residues: CASSLEGNGVTQYF. The CDR3 DNA reads TGTGCCAGCAGCTTGGAGGGCAACGGAGTTACGCAGTATTTT.

This chain links TRBV29-1 with TRBJ2-3, with TRBD2 matching 8 bases. V lost 7 bases to trimming and J lost 8 bases; unmatched junction nucleotides: 14. Germline lookup yields CDR1 SQVTM and CDR2 ANQGSEA. The CDR3 runs to 14 residues. The CDR3 is CSAGGGPDFGTQYF. CDR3 DNA: TGCAGCGCGGGAGGGGGGCCCGACTTTGGTACGCAGTATTTT.

The V gene is TRBV5-1, the J gene TRBJ2-7; D uncertain. The germline V gene encodes CDR1 SGHRS and CDR2 YFSETQ. The CDR3 covers 15 residues. Trimming shortened V by 2 bases and J by 3 bases, and 15 bases separated the two germline ends. CDR3 sequence reads: CASSFEQNLLYEQYF. The CDR3 DNA reads as TGCGCCAGCAGCTTCGAACAGAACCTTCTCTACGAGCAGTACTTC.

This clonotype was counted only a few times. The chain couples TRBV3-1 to TRBJ1-1; the D is unclear. V was cut by 2 bases and J by 5 bases, with 9 bases left in between. CDR3 length equals 13 residues. CDR1 LGHDT and CDR2 YNNKEL come from the germline V gene (reference sequence). The CDR3 protein is CASSQLPETEAFF. The CDR3 coding sequence is TGTGCCAGCAGCCAACTTCCAGAAACTGAAGCTTTCTTT.

The rearrangement links TRBV5-6 to TRBJ2-7; 8 bases line up with TRBD1. The CDR3 covers 15 residues. CDR1 and CDR2 (germline): SGHDT, YYEEEE. The trim removed 3 bases at V and 2 bases at J, leaving 7 bases unmatched. CDR3: CASSYAGTGPYEQYF. In DNA, the CDR3 is TGTGCCAGCAGCTATGCCGGGACAGGTCCCTACGAGCAGTACTTC. Complete variable domain (other parts from reference TRBV5-6 and TRBJ2-7): DAGVTQSPTHLIKTRGQQVTLRCSPKSGHDTVSWYQQALGQGPQFIFQYYEEEERQRGNFPDRFSGHQFPNYSSELNVNALLLGDSALYLCASSYAGTGPYEQYFGPGTRLTVT.

This clonotype was observed a handful of times. The chain has TRBV7-9 and TRBJ1-1; weak D call: TRBD1 (6 bases). The CDR3 is 12 amino acids. CDR1 and CDR2 (germline): SEHNR, FQNEAQ (reference sequence). With 7 bases removed from V and 6 bases from J, the gap between germline ends came to 12 bases. This CDR3 reads CASTDGGPEAFF. CDR3 sequence (DNA): TGTGCCAGCACCGACGGGGGGCCTGAAGCTTTCTTT.

The chain couples TRBV5-6 to TRBJ2-1; D unclear. Per the germline V gene, CDR1 is SGHDT and CDR2 is YYEEEE. V was clipped by 1 base and J by 8 bases, with 7 bases between them. The CDR3 consists of 12 residues. The CDR3 loop is CASSLSVYEQFF. CDR3 DNA sequence: TGTGCCAGCAGCTTGTCGGTATATGAGCAGTTCTTC.

The CDR3 reads CASSSSRRTAEGKETQYF. In DNA form, the CDR3 reads TGTGCCAGCAGCTCGTCCCGTCGTACAGCAGAAGGGAAAGAGACCCAGTACTTC. The chain has TRBV13 and TRBJ2-7, with unresolved D. TRBJ2-5 matches the DNA end more closely, so the J call is doubtful. Germline CDR1 reads PRHDT; CDR2 reads FYEKMQ (reference sequence). The CDR3 has 18 amino acids.

This clonotype turned up a few times. The rearrangement joins TRBV29-1 to TRBJ2-1; TRBD2 matches 12 bases. The CDR3 is made up of 15 amino acids. Germline-derived CDR1 and CDR2 are SQVTM and ANQGSEA. J lost 4 bases, V lost 1 base, and 2 bases had no gene match. The CDR3 sequence: CSVEGTSGDYNEQFF. The CDR3 DNA is TGCAGCGTTGAAGGGACTAGCGGGGATTACAATGAGCAGTTCTTC.

The rearrangement uses TRBV27 and TRBJ2-2; perhaps TRBD2 as D (5 bases). With 1 base removed from V and 5 bases from J, the gap between germline ends came to 17 bases. The CDR3 runs 17 residues. Germline values: CDR1 MNHEY, CDR2 SMNVEV (reference sequence). Written as DNA, the CDR3 is TGTGCCAGCAGTTTATTGCCTTCACCCGGCGGGACCGGGGAGCTGTTTTTT. This encodes CASSLLPSPGGTGELFF.

This clonotype came up once. The chain employs TRBV5-8 and TRBJ1-5, with D perhaps matching TRBD1 (6 bases). With 0 bases removed from V and 2 bases from J, the gap between germline ends came to 12 bases. The germline V gene encodes CDR1 SGHTS and CDR2 YDEGEE. The CDR3 is 16 residues long. The CDR3 DNA follows: TGTGCCAGCAGCTTGGGGGCAGGGGAGGGCAATCAGCCCCAGCATTTT. As protein: CASSLGAGEGNQPQHF.

CDR3 in amino acids: CSVTGDGYTF. The CDR3, as DNA: TGCAGCGTTACAGGGGATGGCTACACCTTC. The chain combines TRBV29-1 with TRBJ1-2, with 7 bases lining up with TRBD1. The J segment lost 6 bases and the V segment lost 5 bases, leaving 0 bases of the junction unmatched. Germline V gene sequence: CDR1 SQVTM, CDR2 ANQGSEA. The CDR3 runs 10 residues.

This clonotype was counted at least ten times. The J gene is TRBJ2-1, the V gene TRBV7-2; D tentatively reads TRBD1 or TRBD2 (5 bases each). Germline V CDR1 and CDR2: SGHTA, FQGNSA. Trimming took 1 base from V and 2 from J, leaving 12 bases between them. There are 16 residues in the CDR3. The CDR3 DNA reads TGTGCCAGCAGCTTAGTCGCTGGGGGTCCCTACAATGAGCAGTTCTTC. Translation gives CASSLVAGGPYNEQFF.